Sequencing of this T cell receptor beta chain was carried out in a study of T cells in women clearing cervical HPV infection. At the level of the study: Cases: HPV16-related CIN3 or worse on histology, a couple of invasive cancers.

Only in-frame clones appear in the TCRdb table, and some are missing; sequencing was by immunoSEQ multiplex PCR. This table lists tens of thousands of clones. Study-wide points: It is unknown whether associations predate infection; no effector/memory or HPV-specific sorting.

The CDR3 consists of 15 residues. Trimming removed 4 bases from V and 1 base from J, with 10 bases in between. Germline-derived CDR1 and CDR2 are SGHTA and FQGNSA. As to this clone: Its antigen is unknown. The sequenced fragment ends 3 residues before the CDR3 boundary, so the rest is inferred from the germline J gene.

All donors had a single incident cervical HPV16 infection, not prevalent. Dot-blot hybridization genotyped cervical HPV amplified with MY09/MY11 PCR. The gene calls are TRBV7-2 and TRBJ2-2; tentatively, D is TRBD1 (6 bases). This receptor was obtained from a woman aged 18-70 years with a cervical HPV16 infection that either progressed to CIN3+ or cleared (not recorded which). Sequencing was done on a sample of blood buffy coat. Here the CDR3 reads CASSYRVGNTGELFF. The sequenced CDR3 bases are TGTGCCAGCAGCTACAGGGTAGGGAACACCGGGGAG. Full variable domain (missing parts from reference TRBV7-2 and TRBJ2-2): GAGVSQSPSNKVTEKGKDVELRCDPISGHTALYWYRQSLGQGLEFLIYFQGNSAPDKSGLPSDRFSAERTGGSVSTLTIQRTQQEDSAVYLCASSYRVGNTGELFFGEGSRLTVL.